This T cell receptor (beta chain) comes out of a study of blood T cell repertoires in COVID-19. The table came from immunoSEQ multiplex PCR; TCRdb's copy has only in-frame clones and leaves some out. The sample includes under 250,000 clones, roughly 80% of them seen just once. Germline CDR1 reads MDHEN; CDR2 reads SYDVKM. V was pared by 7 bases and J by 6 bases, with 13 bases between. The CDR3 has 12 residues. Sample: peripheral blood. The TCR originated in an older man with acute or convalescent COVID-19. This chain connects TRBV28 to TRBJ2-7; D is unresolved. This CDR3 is CASTSSLVEQYF. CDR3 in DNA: TGTGCCAGCACCTCGAGTCTAGTCGAGCAGTACTTC.